The next 18 T cell receptor beta chains were all read from a single sample in a study of Graves' ophthalmopathy and Graves' hyperthyroidism. Scientists amplified the TCR beta CDR3 regions from RNA transcripts. Scientists carried out first-round RT-PCR using HTBI primers and then a second-round multiplex PCR. MiXCR was run by TCRdb on the multiplex PCR reads, yielding one entry per CDR3 protein. The sample shows 600,000 to 700,000 distinct CDR3 sequences, about 41% of them seen only once. Sequenced material: peripheral blood. These receptors originate from an adult man with Graves' ophthalmopathy.

This clonotype was detected many times. This chain connects TRBV15 to TRBJ1-3; D is uncertain. The CDR3 has 16 amino acids. Trimming cost V 2 bases and J 0 bases, with 11 bases left between them. Germline-derived CDR1 and CDR2 are LNHNV and YYDKDF (reference sequence). The CDR3 region is CATSRPSRLSGNTIYF. In DNA, the CDR3 is TGTGCCACCAGCAGACCGAGCCGGCTCTCTGGAAACACCATATATTTT.

J is TRBJ1-6 and V is TRBV15; weak D call: TRBD1 (5 bases). V lost 1 base and J 5 bases, leaving 12 bases between the germline ends. The CDR3 spans 16 residues. Germline V lookup: CDR1 LNHNV, CDR2 YYDKDF (reference sequence). DNA of the CDR3: TGTGCCACCAGCAGAGCGGCAGGGCAGAATAATTCACCCCTCCACTTT. This gives the protein CATSRAAGQNNSPLHF.

In this sample, this clonotype turned up many times. The chain combines TRBV7-9 with TRBJ2-6; D not resolved. Per the germline V gene, CDR1 is SEHNR and CDR2 is FQNEAQ (reference sequence). The germline V and J ends were trimmed by 5 bases and 0 bases, with 14 bases remaining between them. The CDR3 spans 17 residues. CDR3 nucleotide sequence: TGTGCCAGCAGCCCCCGGGCCTTAAGCTCTGGGGCCAACGTCCTGACTTTC. Translated, it gives CASSPRALSSGANVLTF.

The table lists this clonotype with many counts. A junction end diverges from the germline sequence, so it may reflect a read error. The chain couples TRBV24-1 to TRBJ2-5, with D tentatively TRBD1 (5 bases). Germline V CDR1 and CDR2: KGHDR, SFDVKD. CDR3 size: 15 residues. CDR3 region: CATSDTQGHHETQYF. CDR3 DNA: TGTGCCACCAGTGACACGCAGGGTCACCATGAGACCCAGTACTTC.

This clonotype was counted many times. The CDR3 coding sequence is TGTGCCAGCAGTTCCGAGACAGCGAGAAATCAGCCCCAGCATTTT. Translating it yields CASSSETARNQPQHF. V gene TRBV12-3 or TRBV12-4 combines with J gene TRBJ1-5, with a weak D call TRBD1 (5 bases). This CDR3 spans 15 amino acids. Deletions cut 4 bases from V and 4 bases from J, with 14 bases between.

The chain uses TRBV2 and TRBJ2-4, with 7 bases that match TRBD1. V gave up 6 bases and J gave up 0 bases; unmatched junction bases: 5. Germline V CDR1 and CDR2: SNHLY, FYNNEI. This CDR3 is built from 15 residues. CDR3 protein: CASSSDRLAKNIQYF. The DNA for the CDR3 is TGTGCCAGCAGCTCGGACAGGCTAGCCAAAAACATTCAGTACTTC.

The table lists this clonotype with many counts. V and J are TRBV5-1 and TRBJ1-1; no definite D call. The CDR3 spans 15 residues. Looked up from germline, CDR1 is SGHRS and CDR2 is YFSETQ. V shed 1 base and J shed 2 bases, with 12 bases lying between them. The CDR3 DNA follows: TGCGCCAGCAGCTTGACACTTGGCACAAACACTGAAGCTTTCTTT. Translating gives CASSLTLGTNTEAFF. Looking up the rest from reference TRBV5-1 and TRBJ1-1 gives the full variable domain: KAGVTQTPRYLIKTRGQQVTLSCSPISGHRSVSWYQQTPGQGLQFLFEYFSETQRNKGNFPGRFSGRQFSNSRSEMNVSTLELGDSALYLCASSLTLGTNTEAFFGQGTRLTVV.

This clonotype was seen repeatedly, ten times or more. The rearrangement joins TRBV20-1 to TRBJ2-7, with 8 bases lining up with TRBD2. The V gene end was trimmed by 2 bases and the J gene end by 0 bases; junction bases not matched to a gene: 6. Germline V lookup: CDR1 DFQATT, CDR2 SNEGSKA (reference sequence). The CDR3 is made up of 15 amino acids. This chain's CDR3 is CSARPRLASSYEQYF. CDR3 sequence (DNA): TGCAGTGCTAGACCACGACTAGCGAGCTCCTACGAGCAGTACTTC.

The chain employs TRBV29-1 and TRBJ2-7, with 11 bases lining up with TRBD2. The trim removed 4 bases at V and 3 bases at J, leaving 8 bases unmatched. CDR3 length: 15 residues. Germline-derived CDR1 and CDR2 are SQVTM and ANQGSEA. The CDR3 is CSVGPGLAVDYEQYF. As DNA, the CDR3 is TGCAGCGTTGGACCGGGACTAGCGGTAGACTACGAGCAGTACTTC.

This clonotype was detected once. The CDR3 nucleotides are TGTGCCAGTAGTATACCTGGCCTTTATCAGCCCCAGCATTTT. This sequence encodes CASSIPGLYQPQHF. The chain recombines TRBV19 with TRBJ1-5; D unresolved. V was trimmed by 2 bases and J by 5 bases, leaving 10 bases between them. Germline V gene sequence: CDR1 LNHDA, CDR2 SQIVND (reference sequence). This CDR3 is built from 14 residues.

This clonotype was seen more than once but under ten times. The rearrangement joins TRBV11-2 to TRBJ2-5; D is perhaps TRBD1 (5 bases). Germline CDR1 reads SGHAT; CDR2 reads FQNNGV. There are 14 residues in the CDR3. Deletions cut 4 bases from V and 4 bases from J, with 13 bases between. The CDR3 DNA reads TGTGCCAGCAGCTCCGGGTCAGGGTTAGAGACCCAGTACTTC. Amino acids: CASSSGSGLETQYF.

V is TRBV20-1 and J is TRBJ2-7; D could derive from TRBD1 or TRBD2 (5 bases each). V lost 5 bases, J lost 2 bases, and 13 bases lay in between. The V gene's germline CDR1 is DFQATT and CDR2 SNEGSKA (reference sequence). The length of the CDR3 is 13 residues. CDR3 sequence reads: CSAQGRSPYEQYF. As DNA, the CDR3 is TGCAGTGCTCAGGGACGGTCGCCCTACGAGCAGTACTTC.

This clonotype turned up a few times. The chain recombines TRBV12-5 with TRBJ2-5; the match to TRBD1 covers 7 bases. V lost 1 base and J lost 6; bases outside the gene matches: 5. The CDR3 consists of 14 residues. Germline V CDR1 and CDR2: LGHNT, FRNRAP. The DNA of the CDR3 is TGTGCTAGTGGTTTGGAACAGGGGCGGAAGACCCAGTACTTC. Amino acid sequence: CASGLEQGRKTQYF.

This clonotype was observed many times. This chain joins TRBV9 and TRBJ2-5; D is possibly TRBD1 (5 bases). This CDR3 has 12 residues. The V gene lost 3 bases and the J gene lost 4 bases, with 7 bases spanning the gap. The germline CDR1 and CDR2 sequences are SGDLS and YYNGEE. CDR3 loop: CASSGGRETQYF. CDR3 nucleotide sequence: TGTGCCAGCAGCGGGGGCCGAGAGACCCAGTACTTC.

This clonotype was found many times. The genes are TRBV15 and TRBJ1-5; possibly TRBD1 for D (5 bases). V dropped 9 bases and J dropped 2 bases, with 14 bases sitting between them. Germline values: CDR1 LNHNV, CDR2 YYDKDF (reference sequence). This CDR3 has 14 residues. The CDR3 loop is CATRHRIGNQPQHF. The DNA for the CDR3 is TGTGCCACAAGGCACAGGATTGGCAATCAGCCCCAGCATTTT.

This clonotype was seen repeatedly, ten times or more. The CDR3 region is CASSLPGGPTGELFF. CDR3 bases: TGTGCCAGCAGCTTACCGGGAGGGCCAACCGGGGAGCTGTTTTTT. The chain couples TRBV7-9 to TRBJ2-2, with 8 nucleotides matching TRBD2. Per germline, CDR1 SEHNR and CDR2 FQNEAQ (reference sequence). The CDR3 has 15 amino acids. V was clipped by 2 bases and J by 5 bases; unmatched bases: 4.

This clonotype was counted ten times or more. CDR3 DNA: TGTGCCAGCACACACTCGGGACACTACAGCGTCACCTTC. Amino acids: CASTHSGHYSVTF. J is TRBJ1-2 and V is TRBV19, with D tentatively TRBD1 (6 bases). Germline V gene data show CDR1 as LNHDA and CDR2 as SQIVND (reference sequence). The CDR3 length is 13 residues. Trimming cost V 9 bases and J 13 bases, with 24 bases left between them.

CDR3 sequence (DNA): TGTGCCAGCACCCGCGGTGGGGGGCTCGTCTATGGCTACACCTTC. Protein product: CASTRGGGLVYGYTF. The rearrangement uses TRBV5-5 and TRBJ1-2; tentatively, D is TRBD1 (6 bases). CDR3 length: 15 residues. Germline loops: CDR1 SGHKS, CDR2 YYEKEE (reference sequence). The ends were cut back, 6 bases at V and 4 bases at J, with 19 bases in the middle.